The 20 T cell receptor beta chains reported below all come from one sample, sequenced in a study of CD8 T cells in seronegative destructive rheumatoid arthritis. The table came from immunoSEQ multiplex PCR; TCRdb's copy has only in-frame clones and leaves some out. The profile shows 10,000 to 15,000 clones, over 80% of them singletons. The specimen sequenced was CD8+ T cells from blood. These TCRs come from a woman aged 30-50 years with seronegative destructive rheumatoid arthritis.

The chain uses TRBV6-1 and TRBJ2-7; 13 positions match TRBD2. Germline V gene data show CDR1 as MNHNS and CDR2 as SASEGT. The CDR3 runs to 14 residues. Trimming cost V 7 bases and J 4 bases; bases outside gene matches: 4. This CDR3 reads CASNQLAGGYEQYF. DNA of the CDR3: TGTGCCAGCAACCAACTAGCGGGGGGGTACGAGCAGTACTTC.

The genes are TRBV6-4 and TRBJ2-5, with D hard to call. Germline CDR1 is MRHNA and CDR2 is SNTAGT. Trimming took 0 bases from V and 5 from J, leaving 16 bases between them. The CDR3 covers 16 residues. CDR3 sequence (DNA): TGTGCCAGCAGTGACTCGATTGGGCGAAGTGAGGAGACCCAGTACTTC. It encodes CASSDSIGRSEETQYF.

The chain recombines TRBV27 with TRBJ1-2; 9 bases agree with TRBD1. In germline, CDR1 is MNHEY, CDR2 SMNVEV (reference sequence). Trimming cost V 4 bases and J 7 bases; bases outside gene matches: 7. The CDR3 sequence is 14 residues long. CDR3 region: CASSSRGTGSGYTF. The CDR3 coding sequence is TGTGCCAGCAGTTCTCGCGGGACAGGGTCTGGCTACACCTTC.

V and J are TRBV28 and TRBJ2-7; 8 positions match TRBD2. CDR1 MDHEN and CDR2 SYDVKM come from the germline V gene. This CDR3 contains 14 residues. V was clipped by 5 bases and J by 0 bases; unmatched bases: 3. CDR3 region: CASSLSGGSYEQYF. The CDR3 DNA sequence: TGTGCCAGCAGTCTCAGCGGGGGCTCCTACGAGCAGTACTTC.

The chain carries TRBV6-6 and TRBJ2-2; maybe TRBD2 (6 bases). The CDR3 is 13 residues long. CDR1 is MNHNY, CDR2 SVGAGI, per germline (reference sequence). Trimming removed 3 bases from V and 6 bases from J, with 8 bases in between. The CDR3 coding sequence is TGTGCCAGCAGTTATGGAGGGTCCGGGGAGCTGTTTTTT. It is translated as CASSYGGSGELFF.

The chain recombines TRBV27 with TRBJ2-1; TRBD1 aligns across 9 bases. After removal of 5 bases from V and 4 bases from J, the junction contained 9 bases not matched to a gene. The CDR3 length is 16 residues. Germline CDR1 reads MNHEY; CDR2 reads SMNVEV (reference sequence). DNA of the CDR3: TGTGCCAGCAGTCGCCCCGGGACAGGGAGATACAATGAGCAGTTCTTC. Its protein is CASSRPGTGRYNEQFF.

The rearrangement links TRBV2 to TRBJ2-2; TRBD1 might be the D (6 bases). V was shortened by 2 bases and J by 6 bases, with 13 bases between the two germline ends. Germline-derived CDR1 and CDR2 are SNHLY and FYNNEI. CDR3 size: 15 residues. The chain's CDR3 is CASSETTGRAGELFF. In DNA, the CDR3 is TGTGCCAGCAGTGAAACTACAGGGCGGGCCGGGGAGCTGTTTTTT.

The chain carries TRBV7-9 and TRBJ1-4; D perhaps matches TRBD1 (5 bases). Trimming cost V 3 bases and J 5 bases, with 13 bases left between them. The CDR3 runs 15 residues. The germline V gene has CDR1 SEHNR and CDR2 FQNEAQ (reference sequence). In DNA, the CDR3 is TGTGCCAGCAGCTTGGTTGTAGGGGCCAATGAAAAACTGTTTTTT. This codes for CASSLVVGANEKLFF.

V usage is TRBV6-1 and J usage is TRBJ1-2; the D gene is possibly TRBD1 (6 bases). V was cut by 6 bases and J by 6 bases, with 14 bases left in between. This CDR3 region has 13 residues. Germline assignment: CDR1 MNHNS and CDR2 SASEGT. The DNA of the CDR3 is TGTGCCAGCAGCTTGACAGGAATCGATGGCTACACCTTC. This translates into CASSLTGIDGYTF.

The chain has TRBV5-5 and TRBJ1-2; no clear D. Germline V gene sequence: CDR1 SGHKS, CDR2 YYEKEE (reference sequence). Trimming took 2 bases from V and 2 from J, leaving 13 bases between them. There are 15 residues in the CDR3. CDR3 protein: CASSLERSTNYGYTF. In DNA form, the CDR3 reads TGTGCCAGCAGCTTAGAAAGGAGCACCAACTATGGCTACACCTTC.

This clone was detected once. The chain is built from TRBV10-1 and TRBJ2-7; tentative D call: TRBD1 (6 bases). The germline CDR1 and CDR2 sequences are WNHNN and SYGVQD (reference sequence). This CDR3 contains 12 residues. The V end lost 10 bases, the J end lost 2 bases, and 12 bases lay between the germline ends. CDR3: CATPDRTYEQYV. The CDR3, as DNA: TGCGCCACCCCGGACAGAACCTACGAGCAGTACGTC.

This rearrangement joins TRBV29-1 to TRBJ2-3; D is undetermined. V dropped 7 bases and J dropped 2 bases, with 4 bases sitting between them. The CDR3 sequence is 10 residues long. Germline lookup yields CDR1 SQVTM and CDR2 ANQGSEA. In nucleotides, the CDR3 is TGCAGCGCGTTCACAGATACGCAGTATTTT. This gives the protein CSAFTDTQYF.

The V and J genes are TRBV4-1 and TRBJ2-1; tentative D call: TRBD1 (6 bases). The CDR3 is 17 residues long. V shed 3 bases and J shed 1 base, with 16 bases lying between them. CDR1 is MGHRA and CDR2 is YSYEKL in the germline V gene. The CDR3 DNA follows: TGCGCCAGCAGCCACCGCGCGACAGGATTGTCCTACAATGAGCAGTTCTTC. Translating it yields CASSHRATGLSYNEQFF.

This clone was observed a single time. The chain recombines TRBV6-6 with TRBJ2-2; tentatively, D is TRBD1 (5 bases). CDR3 size: 15 residues. The germline V gene has CDR1 MNHNY and CDR2 SVGAGI (reference sequence). Between the trimmed V and J ends, which lost 1 base and 3 bases, there was a span of 9 bases. CDR3 nucleotides: TGTGCCAGCAGTTACTGGCAGGGCGACACCGGGGAGCTGTTTTTT. Translation: CASSYWQGDTGELFF.

V usage is TRBV11-2 and J usage is TRBJ1-4; possibly TRBD1 for D (5 bases). V lost 1 base, J lost 6 bases, and 9 bases lay in between. Germline assignment: CDR1 SGHAT and CDR2 FQNNGV. The CDR3 spans 14 residues. Here the CDR3 DNA reads TGTGCCAGCAGCTTAGCCAGGGAAGATGAAAAACTGTTTTTT. The encoded protein is CASSLAREDEKLFF. Based on the CDR3 plus reference TRBV11-2 and TRBJ1-4, the full variable domain is EAGVAQSPRYKIIEKRQSVAFWCNPISGHATLYWYQQILGQGPKLLIQFQNNGVVDDSQLPKDRFSAERLKGVDSTLKIQPAKLEDSAVYLCASSLAREDEKLFFGSGTQLSVL.

This rearrangement joins TRBV4-1 to TRBJ2-5; 8 bases agree with TRBD2. Germline CDR1 MGHRA, CDR2 YSYEKL. The CDR3 has 15 residues. V lost 1 base, J lost 5 bases, and 6 bases stayed unmatched. The CDR3 DNA follows: TGCGCCAGCAGCCAAGGCTCGGGGGGGCAGGAGACCCAGTACTTC. Amino acids: CASSQGSGGQETQYF.

This clone occurred a few times. This sequence joins TRBV7-6 and TRBJ2-3, with D possibly being TRBD1 (5 bases). Deletions cut 0 bases from V and 1 base from J, with 17 bases between. Germline values: CDR1 SGHVS, CDR2 FNYEAQ. The CDR3 sequence is 18 residues long. This CDR3 reads CASSLAQWQGDGTDTQYF. CDR3 DNA sequence: TGTGCCAGCAGCTTAGCGCAGTGGCAGGGTGACGGCACAGATACGCAGTATTTT.

The gene calls are TRBV7-6 and TRBJ2-1; 8 nucleotides agree with TRBD2. The CDR3 extends over 18 amino acids. The ends lost 2 bases at V and 3 bases at J; junction bases unmatched: 12. Germline CDR1 reads SGHVS; CDR2 reads FNYEAQ. CDR3 nucleotide sequence: TGTGCCAGCAGCTTAAAGTGGTCCAGCGGGAGCTACTACAATGAGCAGTTCTTC. It is translated as CASSLKWSSGSYYNEQFF.

This clone was seen just once. This chain joins TRBV28 and TRBJ2-5; TRBD2 might be the D (5 bases). The germline CDR1 and CDR2 sequences are MDHEN and SYDVKM. CDR3 size: 10 residues. The ends were cut back, 10 bases at V and 6 bases at J, with 9 bases in the middle. Here the CDR3 reads CAIRRQTQYF. The CDR3 DNA is TGTGCCATCCGGAGGCAGACCCAGTACTTC.

The chain employs TRBV19 and TRBJ1-5; D unresolved. From germline, CDR1 is LNHDA and CDR2 SQIVND (reference sequence). The CDR3 extends over 15 amino acids. V shed 4 bases and J shed 1 base, with 11 bases lying between them. CDR3 nucleotides: TGTGCCAGTAGTACCCGAGGGAGGAGCAATCAGCCCCAGCATTTT. This translates into CASSTRGRSNQPQHF.